Each of the 9 T cell receptor beta chains below was sequenced from the same sample in a study of shared clonotypes between healthy human individuals. Method: immunoSEQ multiplex PCR; TCRdb's copy keeps in-frame clones and lacks some. The data show some 2,100,000 clones, with around 95% seen just once and around 0.13% held by the top ten. Sequencing was performed on naive CD4+ T cells sorted from blood. As to subset: CD45RA+ positively selected. The source of these receptors is a man between 18 and 29 years old in good health.

This clone was seen only once. The chain links TRBV20-1 to TRBJ1-2, with no clear D. The CDR3 runs to 11 residues. Trimming removed 0 bases from V and 14 bases from J, with 13 bases in between. Per germline, CDR1 DFQATT and CDR2 SNEGSKA (reference sequence). The CDR3 is CSARDIEEGTF. The CDR3 nucleotides are TGCAGTGCTAGAGATATCGAAGAGGGAACCTTC.

The chain carries TRBV28 and TRBJ2-7; 14 nucleotides align to TRBD2. CDR3 length equals 15 residues. Germline V gene data show CDR1 as MDHEN and CDR2 as SYDVKM. Trimming removed 3 bases from V and 6 bases from J; junction bases left unmatched: 4. The chain's CDR3 is CASSLGTSGSFEQYF. CDR3 DNA: TGTGCCAGCAGTTTGGGGACTAGCGGGAGTTTCGAGCAGTACTTC.

This chain uses TRBV5-1 with TRBJ1-1; perhaps TRBD1 as D (5 bases). This CDR3 comprises 15 residues. Germline V gives CDR1 SGHRS, CDR2 YFSETQ. The ends were cut back, 4 bases at V and 0 bases at J, with 13 bases in the middle. The CDR3 region is CASSPGAEMNTEAFF. The CDR3 DNA sequence: TGCGCCAGCAGCCCCGGGGCGGAAATGAACACTGAAGCTTTCTTT.

The chain recombines TRBV2 with TRBJ1-1; maybe TRBD1 (6 bases). The germline V gene has CDR1 SNHLY and CDR2 FYNNEI. V lost 5 bases, J lost 3 bases, and 13 bases lay in between. The CDR3 is 14 amino acids. CDR3 DNA sequence: TGTGCCAGCAGTTTACAGGGTCCGGACACTGAAGCTTTCTTT. Its translation is CASSLQGPDTEAFF.

The chain recombines TRBV6-1 with TRBJ2-3; 8 nucleotides agree with TRBD1. V shed 8 bases, J shed 4 bases, and the junction held 11 bases outside the gene matches. Germline values: CDR1 MNHNS, CDR2 SASEGT. The CDR3 spans 15 residues. The CDR3 nucleotides are TGTGCCAGCGGCACAGGGGGAGGTTGGGCAGATACGCAGTATTTT. Translation: CASGTGGGWADTQYF.

This clone was found once. The identical CDR3 is also encoded by other nucleotide sequences in the sample. The chain uses TRBV5-1 and TRBJ2-5; D not certain. CDR1 and CDR2 (germline): SGHRS, YFSETQ. V lost 0 bases and J 4 bases, leaving 10 bases between the germline ends. This CDR3 is 14 amino acids long. The CDR3 loop is CASSLGGTGETQYF. DNA of the CDR3: TGCGCCAGCAGCTTGGGAGGCACCGGAGAGACCCAGTACTTC.

This clone occurred a few times. The V call is TRBV11-2, the J call TRBJ1-1; the D is unclear. Germline V lookup: CDR1 SGHAT, CDR2 FQNNGV. The CDR3 is 14 residues long. V lost 0 bases, J lost 5 bases, and 10 bases lay in between. The CDR3 here is CASSLDQSWTEAFF. The CDR3 bases are TGTGCCAGCAGCTTAGATCAAAGCTGGACTGAAGCTTTCTTT. The whole variable domain, filled in from reference TRBV11-2 and TRBJ1-1, reads EAGVAQSPRYKIIEKRQSVAFWCNPISGHATLYWYQQILGQGPKLLIQFQNNGVVDDSQLPKDRFSAERLKGVDSTLKIQPAKLEDSAVYLCASSLDQSWTEAFFGQGTRLTVV.

This sequence joins TRBV9 and TRBJ2-5; 9 bases agree with TRBD2. J lost 5 bases, V lost 6 bases, and 8 bases had no gene match. Per germline, CDR1 SGDLS and CDR2 YYNGEE. The CDR3 spans 14 residues. The CDR3 bases are TGTGCCAGCAACCGCGGGGGGGCTTGGGAGACCCAGTACTTC. It translates to CASNRGGAWETQYF.

The J gene is TRBJ2-7, the V gene TRBV5-1; D is undetermined. The CDR3 is made up of 15 amino acids. Trimming pared 0 bases from V and 3 bases from J, leaving 13 bases between. The V gene's germline CDR1 is SGHRS and CDR2 YFSETQ. This CDR3 reads CASSLEQWSYYEQYF. The CDR3 DNA reads TGCGCCAGCAGCTTGGAGCAGTGGTCGTACTACGAGCAGTACTTC.